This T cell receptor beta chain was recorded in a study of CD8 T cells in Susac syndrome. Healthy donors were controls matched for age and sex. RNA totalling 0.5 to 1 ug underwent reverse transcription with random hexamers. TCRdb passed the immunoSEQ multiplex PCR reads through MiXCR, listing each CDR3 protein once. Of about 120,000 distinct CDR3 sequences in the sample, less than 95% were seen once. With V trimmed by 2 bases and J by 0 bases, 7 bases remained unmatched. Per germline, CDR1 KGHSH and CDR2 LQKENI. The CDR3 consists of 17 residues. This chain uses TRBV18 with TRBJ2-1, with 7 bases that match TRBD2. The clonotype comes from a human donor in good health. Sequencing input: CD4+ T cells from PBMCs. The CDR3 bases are TGTGCCAGCTCACCAAAAAGAGGCGGGAGCTCCTACAATGAGCAGTTCTTC. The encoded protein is CASSPKRGGSSYNEQFF.